Listed here are 30 T cell receptor beta chains from one sample, sequenced in a study of siplizumab effects on memory and regulatory T cells. Coculturing at 37°C lasted over five days for the mixed lymphocyte reaction cells. These TCRs' antigens remain unknown. Data came from immunoSEQ multiplex PCR; TCRdb stores just in-frame clones and leaves some out. The sample carries about 18,000 clones, 35% to 60% recorded once. Sequencing was performed on CFSE-low (dividing) CD4+ T cells sorted from an allogeneic mixed lymphocyte reaction. Every receptor here comes from a human donor in good health; the cells came from an allogeneic mixed lymphocyte reaction.

This rearrangement joins TRBV5-1 to TRBJ1-6, with D maybe TRBD1 (5 bases). V was clipped by 4 bases and J by 9 bases, with 14 bases between them. The CDR3 is made up of 14 amino acids. Germline V gene data show CDR1 as SGHRS and CDR2 as YFSETQ. The CDR3 is CASSPGTSGSPLHF. CDR3 coding DNA: TGCGCCAGCAGCCCGGGGACGTCCGGTTCACCCCTCCACTTT.

CDR3 sequence: CASSETSGKNTGELFF. The CDR3 nucleotides read TGTGCCAGCTCTGAGACTAGCGGGAAGAACACCGGGGAGCTGTTTTTT. The chain combines TRBV18 with TRBJ2-2, with 11 positions matching TRBD2. From germline, CDR1 is KGHSH and CDR2 LQKENI. The CDR3 consists of 16 residues. V trimming: 6 bases; J trimming: 1 base; junction bases outside the gene matches: 4.

V gene TRBV5-4 combines with J gene TRBJ2-2; 8 nucleotides agree with TRBD2. The junction had 7 bases not matched to a gene; V was cut back by 4 bases and J by 5 bases. This CDR3 is built from 15 residues. The V gene's germline CDR1 is SGHNT and CDR2 YYREEE (reference sequence). CDR3 DNA sequence: TGTGCCAGCAGCCGCCGGGGGGGGCTAACCGGGGAGCTGTTTTTT. Its translation is CASSRRGGLTGELFF.

The V call is TRBV29-1, the J call TRBJ1-2, with D hard to call. In germline, CDR1 is SQVTM, CDR2 ANQGSEA. Trimming shortened V by 3 bases and J by 8 bases, and 13 bases separated the two germline ends. The CDR3 is made up of 12 amino acids. DNA of the CDR3: TGCAGCGTTGATGTCACCCACCGCGGCTACACCTTC. It codes for CSVDVTHRGYTF.

The genes are TRBV7-2 and TRBJ1-3; D unresolved. With 2 bases removed from V and 0 bases from J, the gap between germline ends came to 11 bases. The CDR3 totals 16 residues. Germline assignment: CDR1 SGHTA and CDR2 FQGNSA. CDR3 residues: CASSLLTAGSGNTIYF. The CDR3 DNA reads TGTGCCAGCAGCTTACTAACAGCCGGCTCTGGAAACACCATATATTTT.

The CDR3 loop is CASSLASAETQYF. As DNA, the CDR3 is TGTGCCAGCAGCTTGGCTAGCGCGGAGACCCAGTACTTC. This chain uses TRBV7-3 with TRBJ2-5; maybe TRBD2 (6 bases). V lost 3 bases and J 5 bases, leaving 10 bases between the germline ends. The CDR3 runs to 13 residues. Germline assignment: CDR1 SGHTA and CDR2 FQGTGA.

This clone appeared a few times. V usage is TRBV6-5 and J usage is TRBJ2-7; D is perhaps TRBD2 (5 bases). The CDR3 consists of 14 residues. Trimming left V 6 bases short and J 0 bases short, with 12 bases between. Germline-derived CDR1 and CDR2 are MNHEY and SVGAGI. The CDR3 nucleotides read TGTGCCAGCAGGTTAACGGGGAGCTCCTACGAGCAGTACTTC. The encoded protein is CASRLTGSSYEQYF.

This clone was recorded a few times. This chain uses TRBV18 with TRBJ1-6; no firm D call. This CDR3 has 16 amino acids. Germline V gene sequence: CDR1 KGHSH, CDR2 LQKENI. The V gene lost 2 bases and the J gene lost 7 bases, with 15 bases spanning the gap. CDR3 in DNA: TGTGCCAGCTCACCATTGAAACCGACTTGGAATTCACCCCTCCACTTT. Its protein is CASSPLKPTWNSPLHF. The full variable domain, completed using reference TRBV18 and TRBJ1-6, is NAGVMQNPRHLVRRRGQEARLRCSPMKGHSHVYWYRQLPEEGLKFMVYLQKENIIDESGMPKERFSAEFPKEGPSILRIQQVVRGDSAAYFCASSPLKPTWNSPLHFGNGTRLTVT.

The CDR3 is CASSSDSLADTQYF. The CDR3 DNA reads as TGTGCCAGCAGTTCGGACTCTTTAGCAGATACGCAGTATTTT. The chain uses TRBV28 and TRBJ2-3, with D possibly TRBD2 on 5 matching bases. Germline CDR1 is MDHEN and CDR2 is SYDVKM. This CDR3 spans 14 amino acids. Trimming removed 4 bases at V and 4 bases at J, with 12 bases between.

This clone was counted a single time. The rearrangement joins TRBV4-2 to TRBJ1-5; D may be TRBD1 (6 bases). The length of the CDR3 is 15 residues. CDR1 and CDR2 (germline): LGHNA, YNFKEQ. Trimming took off 4 bases at V and 1 base at J, with 11 bases between the two ends. The CDR3 DNA follows: TGTGCCAGCAGCCGAGTTGACAGGAGCAATCAGCCCCAGCATTTT. This codes for CASSRVDRSNQPQHF.

V and J are TRBV19 and TRBJ2-2, with D possibly TRBD1 on 6 matching bases. In germline, CDR1 is LNHDA, CDR2 SQIVND (reference sequence). There are 17 residues in the CDR3. The germline V and J ends were trimmed by 8 bases and 0 bases, with 19 bases remaining between them. The CDR3 DNA follows: TGTGCCAGTGGGGGCCCGAACTGGTTTGCGAACACCGGGGAGCTGTTTTTT. Its protein is CASGGPNWFANTGELFF.

This clone counts as medium-sized. CDR3 region: CASSLDAGNNSPLHF. DNA for the CDR3: TGCGCCAGCAGCTTGGACGCGGGTAATAATTCACCCCTCCACTTT. This sequence joins TRBV5-1 and TRBJ1-6; no reliable D call. The germline V and J ends were trimmed by 0 bases and 5 bases, with 9 bases remaining between them. The CDR3 totals 15 residues. CDR1 and CDR2 from the germline V gene are SGHRS and YFSETQ.

The rearrangement joins TRBV7-2 to TRBJ2-2; D gene unclear. This CDR3 has 14 amino acids. CDR1 and CDR2 from the germline V gene are SGHTA and FQGNSA. Trimming left V 2 bases short and J 2 bases short, with 6 bases between. As DNA, the CDR3 is TGTGCCAGCAGCTTAATCCCAAACACCGGGGAGCTGTTTTTT. This sequence encodes CASSLIPNTGELFF.

The rearrangement joins TRBV18 to TRBJ2-7; weak D call: TRBD1 (5 bases). Germline CDR1 KGHSH, CDR2 LQKENI. With 3 bases removed from V and 5 bases from J, the gap between germline ends came to 8 bases. This CDR3 has 12 residues. The DNA of the CDR3 is TGTGCCAGCTCACCTGGACATCACGAGCAGTACTTC. Protein product: CASSPGHHEQYF. Together with reference TRBV18 and TRBJ2-7, the CDR3 gives the full variable domain: NAGVMQNPRHLVRRRGQEARLRCSPMKGHSHVYWYRQLPEEGLKFMVYLQKENIIDESGMPKERFSAEFPKEGPSILRIQQVVRGDSAAYFCASSPGHHEQYFGPGTRLTVT.

The CDR3 protein is CASSSGGSGQPQHF. The CDR3 DNA reads TGTGCCAGCAGTTCCGGCGGTTCGGGTCAGCCCCAGCATTTT. The chain employs TRBV6-6 and TRBJ1-5; D is ambiguous. CDR3 length: 14 amino acids. The germline V gene has CDR1 MNHNY and CDR2 SVGAGI (reference sequence). Trimming pared 4 bases from V and 6 bases from J, leaving 13 bases between.

This clone was counted between two and nine times. The chain combines TRBV9 with TRBJ1-2; 9 bases align to TRBD1. Germline loops: CDR1 SGDLS, CDR2 YYNGEE. Losses at the gene ends were 4 bases for V and 2 bases for J; bases not matched to a gene: 12. This CDR3 comprises 17 residues. CDR3 DNA sequence: TGTGCCAGCAGCCCGAGCCCCGGGACAGGGTACAACTATGGCTACACCTTC. Its protein is CASSPSPGTGYNYGYTF.

The sample holds one count of this clone. This chain uses TRBV15 with TRBJ1-2; D remains unclear. Between the trimmed V and J ends, which lost 1 base and 4 bases, there was a span of 13 bases. Germline V gene lookup returns CDR1 LNHNV and CDR2 YYDKDF (reference sequence). The CDR3 extends over 15 amino acids. This CDR3 reads CATSRGTGVSYGYTF. CDR3 DNA: TGTGCCACCAGCAGAGGAACGGGAGTAAGCTATGGCTACACCTTC.

This clone has just a few counts. The gene calls are TRBV19 and TRBJ2-6; 8 nucleotides match TRBD1. The CDR3 runs to 15 residues. CDR1 is LNHDA, CDR2 SQIVND, per germline (reference sequence). Germline trimming cut 7 bases from V and 2 bases from J; bases unmatched to any gene: 4. CDR3: CASTQDRAGANVLTF. The CDR3 DNA reads TGTGCCAGTACCCAGGACAGGGCTGGGGCCAACGTCCTGACTTTC.

About this clone itself: Relative to the germline gene, one junction end is altered; a read error may explain this. V is TRBV5-1 and J is TRBJ2-7; 11 bases are shared with TRBD2. The CDR3 contains 17 residues. Germline CDR1 is SGHRS and CDR2 is YFSETQ. Written as DNA, the CDR3 is TGCGCCAGCAGCTTAAGACTAGCGGGGAACTACTCCTGCGAGCAGTACTTC. Its protein product is CASSLRLAGNYSCEQYF.

By proportion, this clone is large (0.1 to 1%). V is TRBV19 and J is TRBJ1-2, with a possible D match to TRBD1 (6 bases). CDR3 length: 14 residues. Trimming stripped 10 bases from V and 0 bases from J, with 15 bases between. Germline V lookup: CDR1 LNHDA, CDR2 SQIVND (reference sequence). CDR3 sequence (DNA): TGTGCCACCTCGGACAGCCCGGCTAACTATGGCTACACCTTC. This encodes CATSDSPANYGYTF. Full variable domain (missing parts from reference TRBV19 and TRBJ1-2): DGGITQSPKYLFRKEGQNVTLSCEQNLNHDAMYWYRQDPGQGLRLIYYSQIVNDFQKGDIAEGYSVSREKKESFPLTVTSAQKNPTAFYLCATSDSPANYGYTFGSGTRLTVV.

The sample holds a few counts of this clone. The V call is TRBV7-7, the J call TRBJ2-5, with no clear D. CDR3 length: 13 residues. Looked up from germline, CDR1 is SSHAT and CDR2 is FNYEAQ (reference sequence). V lost 4 bases and J lost 4, with 10 bases in between. CDR3 protein: CASSWNSGETQYF. CDR3 DNA sequence: TGTGCCAGCAGCTGGAACAGTGGAGAGACCCAGTACTTC.

This clone is classed as medium-sized. The chain combines TRBV7-3 with TRBJ2-3, with D hard to call. Looked up from germline, CDR1 is SGHTA and CDR2 is FQGTGA. The CDR3 runs 13 residues. Deletions cut 6 bases from V and 4 bases from J, with 11 bases between. CDR3 sequence (DNA): TGTGCCAGCAGTATATCAGGCGCAGATACGCAGTATTTT. This gives the protein CASSISGADTQYF. The full variable domain, with the rest looked up from reference TRBV7-3 and TRBJ2-3, is GAGVSQTPSNKVTEKGKYVELRCDPISGHTALYWYRQSLGQGPEFLIYFQGTGAADDSGLPNDRFFAVRPEGSVSTLKIQRTERGDSAVYLCASSISGADTQYFGPGTRLTVL.

The J gene is TRBJ1-5, the V gene TRBV19, with D possibly matching TRBD1 (5 bases). CDR3 size: 15 residues. V was trimmed by 7 bases and J by 5 bases, leaving 18 bases between them. Germline V gives CDR1 LNHDA, CDR2 SQIVND (reference sequence). The CDR3 DNA reads TGTGCCAGTAAAGTCCAGGGAGGAACCCATCAGCCCCAGCATTTT. This sequence encodes CASKVQGGTHQPQHF.

DNA for the CDR3: TGCGCCAGCAGAATCGGACCCGATGAGCAGTACTTC. Protein: CASRIGPDEQYF. This sequence joins TRBV5-1 and TRBJ2-7, with no clear D. Germline V gives CDR1 SGHRS, CDR2 YFSETQ. This CDR3 contains 12 residues. Trimming cost V 5 bases and J 7 bases, with 13 bases left between them.

This chain joins TRBV6-6 and TRBJ2-5; TRBD1 or TRBD2 may be the D gene (5 bases each). V dropped 7 bases and J dropped 4 bases, with 13 bases sitting between them. The CDR3 is made up of 13 amino acids. CDR1 is MNHNY and CDR2 is SVGAGI in the germline V gene (reference sequence). As DNA, the CDR3 is TGTGCCAGCACTCCCCCGGGGCTAGAGACCCAGTACTTC. It translates to CASTPPGLETQYF.

V is TRBV30 and J is TRBJ1-2; D is possibly TRBD1 (5 bases). Germline V gene data show CDR1 as GTSNPN and CDR2 as SVGIG (reference sequence). The CDR3 consists of 16 residues. V was cut by 2 bases and J by 4 bases, with 20 bases left in between. The CDR3 sequence is CAWSPPGRTTPYGYTF. The DNA of the CDR3 is TGTGCCTGGAGTCCCCCTGGCCGGACAACCCCCTATGGCTACACCTTC.

This clone appeared a few times. The gene calls are TRBV7-9 and TRBJ2-7; 7 nucleotides line up with TRBD2. The CDR3 extends over 13 amino acids. V was pared by 2 bases and J by 6 bases, with 4 bases of the junction left unmatched. CDR1 is SEHNR and CDR2 is FQNEAQ in the germline V gene (reference sequence). The CDR3 reads CASSLLAELEQYF. DNA for the CDR3: TGTGCCAGCAGCTTACTAGCGGAGCTCGAGCAGTACTTC. The full variable domain, rest sourced from reference TRBV7-9 and TRBJ2-7, is DTGVSQNPRHKITKRGQNVTFRCDPISEHNRLYWYRQTLGQGPEFLTYFQNEAQLEKSRLLSDRFSAERPKGSFSTLEIQRTEQGDSAMYLCASSLLAELEQYFGPGTRLTVT.

This clone has a single count. This chain joins TRBV18 and TRBJ2-3; 10 bases map to TRBD2. This CDR3 is 17 amino acids long. Unmatched junction bases numbered 6, after V lost 1 base and J lost 2 bases. Germline V gene sequence: CDR1 KGHSH, CDR2 LQKENI. The CDR3 DNA is TGTGCCAGCTCACCACTTTATAGCGGGGGGTCCACAGATACGCAGTATTTT. This sequence encodes CASSPLYSGGSTDTQYF.

This clone has only a few counts. The CDR3 protein is CASRREATNEKLFF. CDR3 DNA sequence: TGTGCCAGCAGACGCGAAGCAACTAATGAAAAACTGTTTTTT. The chain joins TRBV6-6 to TRBJ1-4; D remains unclear. The CDR3 has 14 residues. Trimming pared 6 bases from V and 0 bases from J, leaving 8 bases between. CDR1 is MNHNY and CDR2 is SVGAGI in the germline V gene (reference sequence).

This clone showed up just a few times. The V and J genes are TRBV4-3 and TRBJ2-3; 9 nucleotides match TRBD2. CDR1 LGHNA and CDR2 YSLEER come from the germline V gene. The CDR3 contains 14 residues. Germline trimming cut 3 bases from V and 5 bases from J; bases unmatched to any gene: 3. The CDR3 coding sequence is TGCGCCAGCAGCCAGATTAGCGGGGGAGATACGCAGTATTTT. It translates to CASSQISGGDTQYF.